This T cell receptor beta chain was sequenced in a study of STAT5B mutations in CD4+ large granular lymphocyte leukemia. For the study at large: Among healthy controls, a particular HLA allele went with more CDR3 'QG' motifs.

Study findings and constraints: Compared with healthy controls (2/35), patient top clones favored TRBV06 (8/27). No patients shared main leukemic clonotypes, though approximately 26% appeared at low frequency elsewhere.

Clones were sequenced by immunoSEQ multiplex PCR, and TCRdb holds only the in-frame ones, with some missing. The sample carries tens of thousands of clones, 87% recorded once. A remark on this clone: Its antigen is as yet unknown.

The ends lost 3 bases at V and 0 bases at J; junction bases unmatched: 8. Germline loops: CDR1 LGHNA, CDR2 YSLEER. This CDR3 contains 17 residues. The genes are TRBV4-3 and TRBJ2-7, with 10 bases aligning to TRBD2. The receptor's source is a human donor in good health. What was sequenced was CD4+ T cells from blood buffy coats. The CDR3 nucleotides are TGCGCCAGCAGCCAGGGTTCAGCGGGAGGGCCCTCCTACGAGCAGTACTTC. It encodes CASSQGSAGGPSYEQYF.